This T cell receptor beta chain was captured by sequencing in a study of molecular identifiers for immune sequencing clone quantification. MiXCR was run by TCRdb on the PCR reads, yielding one entry per CDR3 protein. The top ten clones hold 0.85% of a sample with 550,000 to 750,000 distinct CDR3 sequences, approximately 20% of them seen once. Naive CD8 T cells underwent sorting with the CD8+CD4-CCR7+CD45RA+ definition. Whole-study findings and limits: Underestimation of highly expanded clone sizes could arise where identical TCR molecules share a barcode. Jurkat TCR RNA that was spiked in from one cell was reportedly detectable among one million naive cells.

The length of the CDR3 is 16 residues. The germline V gene has CDR1 LNHDA and CDR2 SQIVND (reference sequence). After removal of 5 bases from V and 2 bases from J, the junction contained 9 bases not matched to a gene. This clonotype was seen a few times. As yet, its antigen is unknown. The specimen was naive CD8+ T cells from blood, with Jurkat cell RNA spiked in. As to subset: FACS-sorted CD8+CD4-CCR7+CD45RA+ naive T cells. The genes are TRBV19 and TRBJ2-3, with 8 positions matching TRBD1. This clonotype originated in a human donor in good health. Some libraries in this study had Jurkat cell RNA spiked in. The CDR3 DNA follows: TGTGCCAGTAGTTTACGACAGGGGCTAAACACAGATACGCAGTATTTT. As protein: CASSLRQGLNTDTQYF.